This T cell receptor (beta chain) is from a study of blood T cell repertoires in COVID-19. Study at large: Acute and convalescent COVID-19 specimens originated in the United States, Italy and Spain. T cells, B-cell-depleted T cells, or PBMCs provided the cDNA or gDNA that served as material.

In the source study's methods: Amplification of reference gene primers was used by the study to estimate nucleated cell counts. Sequencing was performed with immunoSEQ multiplex PCR; in TCRdb, only in-frame clones are kept and a portion is missing. V, J and clone size derive from that table, while D and trimming were established from the DNA sequence. This table holds just over 650,000 clones, around 89% found once. Sequencing was performed on peripheral blood. This receptor was taken from a woman aged 18-29 years with acute or convalescent COVID-19.

CDR3 residues: CASSRGGGYEQYF. Written as DNA, the CDR3 is TGTGCCAGCAGTCGGGGGGGAGGCTACGAGCAGTACTTC. This sequence joins TRBV2 and TRBJ2-7; 8 nucleotides align to TRBD2. This CDR3 spans 13 amino acids. The V gene's germline CDR1 is SNHLY and CDR2 FYNNEI. V dropped 5 bases and J dropped 3; count of bases not matched to a gene: 3.